This T cell receptor (beta chain) was identified in a study of tissue T cells after allogeneic stem cell transplantation. Study-wide results and limits: Some tissue clones might be persisting host cells; their alloreactivity or antigen specificity was not determined. Shared clones across patients were few; motif clustering revealed tissue-specific shared signatures. Anatomically similar tissues had similar TCR repertoires within each patient.

TCRdb's table, derived via immunoSEQ multiplex PCR, lists solely in-frame clones and lacks some. This table holds about 6,000 clones, under 60% found once. Time point described: mouse harvest day 14 after allogeneic transplant. The graft held 10^6 splenic CD5+ T cells and 10^7 T-cell-depleted bone marrow cells. Tissues came from B6→BALB/c major-mismatch GVHD mice at day 7 or 14. On this clone: Its target is not known. Genes and germline come from the mouse.

The source material was gut tissue. The source is a female BALB/c mouse given C57BL/6 T cells with graft-versus-host disease after an allogeneic hematopoietic cell transplant.

The sequenced CDR3 bases are TGTGCCAGCAGCTTATTGGGGTCTAGTGCAGAAACGCTGTAT. Translated, it gives CASSLLGSSAETLY. The entire CDR3 protein is CASSLLGSSAETLYF. The rearrangement uses TRBV3 and TRBJ2-3; D may be TRBD2 (5 bases). The CDR3 end lies 1 residue beyond the end of the read and is filled in from the germline J gene. Per germline, CDR1 SNHLY and CDR2 FYNGKV (reference sequence). The length of the CDR3 is 15 residues. V was pared by 2 bases and J by 0 bases, with 9 bases between.